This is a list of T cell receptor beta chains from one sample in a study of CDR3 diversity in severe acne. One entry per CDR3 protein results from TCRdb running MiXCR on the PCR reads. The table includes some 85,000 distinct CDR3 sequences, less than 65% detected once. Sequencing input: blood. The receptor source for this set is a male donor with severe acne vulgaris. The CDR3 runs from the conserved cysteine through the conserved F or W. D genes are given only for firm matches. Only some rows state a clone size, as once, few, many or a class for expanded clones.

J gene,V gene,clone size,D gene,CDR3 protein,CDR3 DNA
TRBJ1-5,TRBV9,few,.,CASSEGPSGNQPQHF,TGTGCCAGCAGCGAAGGGCCCAGTGGGAATCAGCCCCAGCATTTT
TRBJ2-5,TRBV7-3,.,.,CASSPSGQQETQYF,TGTGCCAGCAGCCCATCCGGACAGCAAGAGACCCAGTACTTC
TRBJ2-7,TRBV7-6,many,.,CASSFGSRNEQYF,TGTGCCAGCAGCTTCGGGAGCCGGAACGAGCAGTACTTC
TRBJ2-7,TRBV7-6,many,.,CASRKETGGPYEQYF,TGTGCCAGCAGAAAGGAGACAGGCGGCCCCTACGAGCAGTACTTC
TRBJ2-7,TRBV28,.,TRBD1,CASSSQGKSYEQYF,TGTGCCAGCAGCTCACAGGGGAAGTCCTACGAGCAGTACTTC
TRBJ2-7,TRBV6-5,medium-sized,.,CASSPYRTSYEQYF,TGTGCCAGCAGTCCTTATCGCACTTCCTACGAGCAGTACTTC
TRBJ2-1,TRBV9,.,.,CASSVKNRGAGVPYNEQFF,TGTGCCAGCAGCGTAAAAAACCGGGGGGCGGGAGTTCCTTACAATGAGCAGTTCTTC
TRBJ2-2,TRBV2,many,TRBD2,CASTPSTSGATGELFF,TGTGCCAGCACCCCCTCGACTAGCGGGGCCACCGGGGAGCTGTTTTTT
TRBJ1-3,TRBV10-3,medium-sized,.,CAISGVGSGNTIYF,TGTGCCATCAGTGGGGTAGGGTCTGGAAACACCATATATTTT
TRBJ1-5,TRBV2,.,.,CASRGRGNQPQHF,TGTGCCAGCAGAGGACGGGGGAATCAGCCCCAGCATTTT
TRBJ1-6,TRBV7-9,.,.,CASSPRDKSNSPLHF,TGTGCCAGCAGCCCCAGGGACAAATCCAATTCACCCCTCCACTTT
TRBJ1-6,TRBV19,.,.,CASSTAGSGPLHF,TGTGCCAGTAGCACGGCCGGCAGCGGACCCCTCCACTTT
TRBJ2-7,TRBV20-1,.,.,CSARERGAAYEQYF,TGCAGTGCTAGAGAACGGGGGGCAGCCTACGAGCAGTACTTC
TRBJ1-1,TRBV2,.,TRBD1,CASSLPGTGDHTEAFF,TGTGCCAGCAGTTTACCCGGGACAGGGGACCACACTGAAGCTTTCTTT